The 32 T cell receptor beta chains in this list originate from one sample, sequenced in a study of cytomegalovirus exposure and HLA in healthy donors. Amplification used 60 Vbeta primers and 13 Jbeta primers. Libraries were prepared by immunoSEQ multiplex PCR; TCRdb keeps only in-frame clonotypes and omits some of them. The sample lists about 140,000 clones; around three quarters were seen once. The source material was PBMCs. Source of these receptors: a woman in her thirties or forties in good health and CMV-seronegative.

The chain uses TRBV5-1 and TRBJ2-5; D not resolved. This CDR3 has 15 amino acids. V shed 7 bases and J shed 1 base, with 17 bases lying between them. The germline CDR1 and CDR2 sequences are SGHRS and YFSETQ. The CDR3 protein is CASALQATGQETQYF. Written as DNA, the CDR3 is TGCGCCAGCGCTCTCCAGGCGACCGGCCAAGAGACCCAGTACTTC.

This clone has just one count. This chain uses TRBV6-5 with TRBJ2-7, with 7 nucleotides matching TRBD1. Trimming at V came to 2 bases and at J to 1 base, leaving 5 bases not matched to a gene. CDR1 and CDR2 from the germline V gene are MNHEY and SVGAGI. The CDR3 runs to 15 residues. The CDR3 coding sequence is TGTGCCAGCAGTTACGCAGGGGGACCGTCCTACGAGCAGTACTTC. This translates into CASSYAGGPSYEQYF.

The CDR3 region has the DNA TGTGCCAGCAGCCAAGATACAGTAACTGAAGCTTTCTTT. This translates into CASSQDTVTEAFF. The chain has TRBV7-9 and TRBJ1-1; D is ambiguous. The CDR3 spans 13 residues. V was shortened by 5 bases and J by 5 bases, with 12 bases between the two germline ends. Germline CDR1 is SEHNR and CDR2 is FQNEAQ (reference sequence).

The chain uses TRBV28 and TRBJ1-1; D unresolved. Germline loops: CDR1 MDHEN, CDR2 SYDVKM. There are 12 residues in the CDR3. V lost 6 bases and J lost 0, with 5 bases in between. This CDR3 is CASRLVNTEAFF. CDR3 coding DNA: TGTGCCAGCAGACTGGTGAACACTGAAGCTTTCTTT.

This rearrangement joins TRBV21-1 to TRBJ1-1; TRBD1, the table's D call, was not compared with the DNA. TRBV21-1 is marked as a pseudogene. The CDR3 consists of 14 residues. CDR3 sequence reads: CASSKQERFTEAFF. Here the CDR3 DNA reads TGTGCCAGCAGCAAACAGGAAAGATTCACTGAAGCTTTCTTT.

V gene TRBV28 combines with J gene TRBJ2-7, with a weak D call TRBD2 (5 bases). Germline V CDR1 and CDR2: MDHEN, SYDVKM. The CDR3 length is 13 residues. V was trimmed by 7 bases and J by 3 bases, leaving 13 bases between them. CDR3 sequence (DNA): TGTGCCAGCACCTTACCTGGGAGCTACGAGCAGTACTTC. It encodes CASTLPGSYEQYF.

The rearrangement links TRBV27 to TRBJ2-4, with 9 bases that match TRBD1. The CDR3 has 15 residues. Germline loops: CDR1 MNHEY, CDR2 SMNVEV (reference sequence). V lost 2 bases, J lost 8 bases, and 7 bases stayed unmatched. The CDR3 sequence is CASSLATGGLYIQYF. The CDR3 nucleotides are TGTGCCAGCAGTTTAGCGACAGGGGGATTGTACATTCAGTACTTC.

This clone appeared a few times. V usage is TRBV4-2 and J usage is TRBJ1-2; perhaps TRBD1 as D (6 bases). Germline assignment: CDR1 LGHNA and CDR2 YNFKEQ. There are 14 residues in the CDR3. V was trimmed by 4 bases and J by 4 bases, leaving 13 bases between them. The CDR3 region is CASSPVGAFYGYTF. CDR3 in DNA: TGTGCCAGCAGCCCAGTGGGGGCCTTCTATGGCTACACCTTC.

The CDR3 sequence is CASSAAGTVSIHTIYF. Written as DNA, the CDR3 is TGTGCCAGCAGCGCTGCCGGGACAGTAAGCATACACACCATATATTTT. The chain has TRBV9 and TRBJ1-3; the match to TRBD1 covers 7 bases. The trim removed 3 bases at V and 8 bases at J, leaving 14 bases unmatched. Germline V gene lookup returns CDR1 SGDLS and CDR2 YYNGEE. The CDR3 covers 16 residues.

This chain connects TRBV19 to TRBJ1-2; 10 positions match TRBD1. With V trimmed by 4 bases and J by 0 bases, 5 bases remained unmatched. CDR3 size: 16 residues. Germline CDR1 reads LNHDA; CDR2 reads SQIVND (reference sequence). The CDR3 DNA reads as TGTGCCAGTAGTAGCTTGGGACAGGGGACTAACTATGGCTACACCTTC. Its translation: CASSSLGQGTNYGYTF.

The V and J genes are TRBV5-5 and TRBJ2-2; the match to TRBD2 covers 12 bases. V lost 3 bases and J lost 7; bases outside the gene matches: 7. Germline loops: CDR1 SGHKS, CDR2 YYEKEE (reference sequence). This CDR3 is 16 amino acids long. CDR3 amino acids: CASSSRTSGTGGELFF. The CDR3 region has the DNA TGTGCCAGCAGCTCCCGGACTAGCGGGACGGGCGGGGAGCTGTTTTTT.

Here the CDR3 reads CASTFRDRANYGYTF. The CDR3 coding sequence is TGTGCCAGTACCTTCCGGGACAGGGCTAACTATGGCTACACCTTC. The chain has TRBV19 and TRBJ1-2, with TRBD1 matching 9 bases. V lost 7 bases, J lost 0 bases, and 6 bases stayed unmatched. In germline, CDR1 is LNHDA, CDR2 SQIVND (reference sequence). The CDR3 has 15 residues.

The rearrangement uses TRBV5-1 and TRBJ2-2, with D tentatively TRBD1 (6 bases). CDR1 is SGHRS, CDR2 YFSETQ, per germline. Trimming cost V 4 bases and J 4 bases, with 11 bases left between them. CDR3 length equals 14 residues. The CDR3 protein is CASSESGVTGELFF. In DNA form, the CDR3 reads TGCGCCAGCAGCGAGTCAGGGGTCACCGGGGAGCTGTTTTTT.

This clone has just one count. This chain uses TRBV2 with TRBJ2-1, with TRBD2 matching 9 bases. The CDR3 loop spans 16 amino acids. J was trimmed by 6 bases and V by 7 bases; bases with no gene match: 13. In germline, CDR1 is SNHLY, CDR2 FYNNEI. This CDR3 is CASTGRLAGNGNEQFF. The CDR3 DNA reads TGTGCCAGCACGGGGAGGCTAGCGGGAAATGGCAATGAGCAGTTCTTC.

Only one count was recorded for this clone. The chain employs TRBV28 and TRBJ2-7, with 15 bases matching TRBD2. CDR3 length equals 21 residues. In germline, CDR1 is MDHEN, CDR2 SYDVKM. Trimming cost V 4 bases and J 1 base; bases outside gene matches: 17. This CDR3 is CASSSPGQGTSGGFRSYEQYF. The CDR3, as DNA: TGTGCCAGCAGTTCGCCAGGACAGGGGACTAGCGGGGGGTTCCGATCCTACGAGCAGTACTTC.

This chain connects TRBV5-1 to TRBJ1-3, with TRBD1 matching over 9 bases. From germline, CDR1 is SGHRS and CDR2 YFSETQ. Trimming cost V 4 bases and J 7 bases; bases outside gene matches: 9. This CDR3 has 15 residues. The CDR3 region has the DNA TGCGCCAGCAGCGTGGGACAGGGTGGTCCCAACACCATATATTTT. Translating it yields CASSVGQGGPNTIYF.

This rearrangement joins TRBV2 to TRBJ1-5; TRBD1 might be the D (6 bases). V was trimmed by 8 bases and J by 6 bases, leaving 14 bases between them. CDR3 length: 13 amino acids. CDR1 and CDR2 (germline): SNHLY, FYNNEI. The CDR3 loop reads CASGTGKGQPQHF. The CDR3 DNA reads TGTGCCAGCGGCACAGGGAAGGGTCAGCCCCAGCATTTT.

This clone was detected once. The chain combines TRBV6-6 with TRBJ2-7, with D uncertain. V lost 7 bases and J lost 0, with 16 bases in between. CDR3 length: 15 amino acids. CDR1 and CDR2 from the germline V gene are MNHNY and SVGAGI (reference sequence). The CDR3 sequence is CASTRRGGLSYEQYF. The DNA of the CDR3 is TGTGCCAGCACCCGTCGCGGCGGTCTCTCCTACGAGCAGTACTTC.

The chain is built from TRBV19 and TRBJ1-2; D uncertain. Germline CDR1 and CDR2: LNHDA and SQIVND (reference sequence). V lost 3 bases, J lost 2 bases, and 4 bases lay in between. The CDR3 runs 12 residues. CDR3 bases: TGTGCCAGTAGTATGTTAAACTATGGCTACACCTTC. Translation gives CASSMLNYGYTF.

The chain couples TRBV6-5 to TRBJ2-7; 8 nucleotides agree with TRBD2. CDR1 and CDR2 from the germline V gene are MNHEY and SVGAGI. J lost 2 bases, V lost 0 bases, and 3 bases had no gene match. There are 15 residues in the CDR3. The chain's CDR3 is CASSYSFSGAYEQYF. In nucleotides, the CDR3 is TGTGCCAGCAGTTACTCGTTTAGCGGGGCCTACGAGCAGTACTTC.

The chain combines TRBV5-5 with TRBJ1-5; D is unresolved. The V and J ends lost 5 bases and 0 bases respectively, with 12 bases between them. CDR1 is SGHKS and CDR2 is YYEKEE in the germline V gene (reference sequence). The CDR3 has 15 amino acids. In nucleotides, the CDR3 is TGTGCCAGCAGGGTTCAGTTATCTAGCAATCAGCCCCAGCATTTT. Translated, it gives CASRVQLSSNQPQHF.

This clone was picked up one time. The V and J genes are TRBV30 and TRBJ2-2; weak D call: TRBD1 (5 bases). Trimming took 4 bases from V and 7 from J, leaving 10 bases between them. This CDR3 is built from 12 residues. Germline lookup yields CDR1 GTSNPN and CDR2 SVGIG (reference sequence). In DNA, the CDR3 is TGTGCCTGGACCAAGGGGTTCGGGGAGCTGTTTTTT. Its protein product is CAWTKGFGELFF.

The chain is built from TRBV29-1 and TRBJ1-1, with TRBD1 matching over 7 bases. V lost 5 bases and J lost 5; bases outside the gene matches: 8. Germline V CDR1 and CDR2: SQVTM, ANQGSEA. The CDR3 runs to 13 residues. The CDR3 sequence is CSVTQGGSTEAFF. In DNA form, the CDR3 reads TGCAGCGTTACCCAGGGGGGCAGTACTGAAGCTTTCTTT. The whole variable domain, filled in from reference TRBV29-1 and TRBJ1-1, reads SAVISQKPSRDICQRGTSLTIQCQVDSQVTMMFWYRQQPGQSLTLIATANQGSEATYESGFVIDKFPISRPNLTFSTLTVSNMSPEDSSIYLCSVTQGGSTEAFFGQGTRLTVV.

This chain connects TRBV6-5 to TRBJ2-3; 11 nucleotides agree with TRBD2. The CDR3 extends over 15 amino acids. Germline CDR1 and CDR2: MNHEY and SVGAGI. Losses at the gene ends were 6 bases for V and 0 bases for J; bases not matched to a gene: 2. Written as DNA, the CDR3 is TGTGCCAGCAGCAGGACTAGCGGGAGCACAGATACGCAGTATTTT. This translates into CASSRTSGSTDTQYF.

The V gene is TRBV30, the J gene TRBJ1-3; D possibly corresponds to TRBD1 (6 bases). This CDR3 has 15 residues. CDR1 is GTSNPN, CDR2 SVGIG, per germline (reference sequence). The germline V and J ends were trimmed by 2 bases and 0 bases, with 11 bases remaining between them. The DNA for the CDR3 is TGTGCCTGGAGTATGACAGGTCTCTCTGGAAACACCATATATTTT. Translated, it gives CAWSMTGLSGNTIYF.

The chain links TRBV2 to TRBJ2-4; a weak D match, TRBD2 (5 bases). The CDR3 sequence is 13 residues long. The V end was cut by 9 bases, the J end by 0 bases, with 9 bases between. Germline-derived CDR1 and CDR2 are SNHLY and FYNNEI. CDR3 sequence: CASTGLAKNIQYF. DNA for the CDR3: TGTGCCAGTACCGGACTAGCCAAAAACATTCAGTACTTC.

This clone was counted once. V is TRBV15 and J is TRBJ1-5; weak D call: TRBD1 (5 bases). Trimming took off 2 bases at V and 5 bases at J, with 13 bases between the two ends. CDR3 length: 15 residues. Germline CDR1 reads LNHNV; CDR2 reads YYDKDF (reference sequence). CDR3 in amino acids: CATSRKRSGHQPQHF. The CDR3 DNA follows: TGTGCCACCAGCAGAAAACGTTCAGGGCATCAGCCCCAGCATTTT.

This clone came up once. This chain connects TRBV6-1 to TRBJ2-7, with TRBD1 matching 10 bases. This CDR3 contains 16 residues. Germline CDR1 and CDR2: MNHNS and SASEGT. The V gene end was trimmed by 4 bases and the J gene end by 0 bases; junction bases not matched to a gene: 6. CDR3 DNA sequence: TGTGCCAGCAGTGCCTCCGGGACAGGGGCCTCCTACGAGCAGTACTTC. It is translated as CASSASGTGASYEQYF.

The chain employs TRBV19 and TRBJ2-6; 11 nucleotides agree with TRBD2. The CDR3 runs 18 residues. V lost 3 bases, J lost 0 bases, and 4 bases stayed unmatched. CDR1 is LNHDA and CDR2 is SQIVND in the germline V gene (reference sequence). This CDR3 is CASSIRLAGGSGANVLTF. The CDR3, as DNA: TGTGCCAGTAGTATCCGGCTAGCGGGGGGCTCTGGGGCCAACGTCCTGACTTTC. Based on the CDR3 plus reference TRBV19 and TRBJ2-6, the full variable domain is DGGITQSPKYLFRKEGQNVTLSCEQNLNHDAMYWYRQDPGQGLRLIYYSQIVNDFQKGDIAEGYSVSREKKESFPLTVTSAQKNPTAFYLCASSIRLAGGSGANVLTFGAGSRLTVL.

There are a few counts of this clone. The chain carries TRBV28 and TRBJ2-5; D gene uncertain. With 6 bases removed from V and 5 bases from J, the gap between germline ends came to 10 bases. CDR3 length: 12 residues. Germline V gives CDR1 MDHEN, CDR2 SYDVKM. CDR3 DNA: TGTGCCAGCAGGCGCGGCGCGGAGACCCAGTACTTC. Its translation: CASRRGAETQYF.

This clone occurred a few times. This chain uses TRBV28 with TRBJ1-2; D gene uncertain. Trimming removed 6 bases at V and 0 bases at J, with 8 bases between. CDR1 and CDR2 from the germline V gene are MDHEN and SYDVKM. CDR3 size: 13 residues. CDR3 residues: CASREGANYGYTF. CDR3 coding DNA: TGTGCCAGCAGGGAGGGAGCTAACTATGGCTACACCTTC.

This chain connects TRBV27 to TRBJ2-2, with 9 positions matching TRBD2. V dropped 1 base and J dropped 5; count of bases not matched to a gene: 5. From germline, CDR1 is MNHEY and CDR2 SMNVEV (reference sequence). The CDR3 is 16 residues long. The CDR3 loop reads CASSLWGSGSTGELFF. CDR3 nucleotide sequence: TGTGCCAGCAGTTTATGGGGTAGCGGGAGTACCGGGGAGCTGTTTTTT.